Following are 2 T cell receptor beta chains from one sample sequenced in a study of cytomegalovirus exposure and HLA in healthy donors. 60 Vbeta and 13 Jbeta primers were used in PCR. Measured with immunoSEQ multiplex PCR; TCRdb has only the in-frame clones, and not every one. The table shows under 200,000 clones, with roughly 84% occurring only once. Sequencing was carried out using PBMCs. These receptors originate from a man younger than 45 in good health and CMV-seronegative.

The V gene is TRBV10-2, the J gene TRBJ2-7; D gene unclear. Germline CDR1 WSHSY, CDR2 SAAADI. The CDR3 length is 14 residues. V was cut by 6 bases and J by 2 bases, with 14 bases left in between. CDR3 protein: CASSNSLSTYEQYF. As DNA, the CDR3 is TGCGCCAGCAGCAACAGCCTTTCTACCTACGAGCAGTACTTC.

This clone was detected only once. The genes are TRBV19 and TRBJ2-7, with 7 bases identical to TRBD2. The CDR3 totals 14 residues. J lost 2 bases, V lost 2 bases, and 3 bases had no gene match. The germline CDR1 and CDR2 sequences are LNHDA and SQIVND (reference sequence). This CDR3 reads CASSIQRGPYEQYF. CDR3 in DNA: TGTGCCAGTAGTATACAGCGGGGACCCTACGAGCAGTACTTC.